A single sample is the source of the 6 T cell receptor beta chains below, sequenced in a study of T cell responses to AZD1222 COVID-19 vaccine. Clones were sequenced by immunoSEQ multiplex PCR, and TCRdb holds only the in-frame ones, with some missing. This table has some 180,000 clones, more than 90% appearing once. The starting material was peripheral blood, obtained 28 days after the second dose of the MenACWY control vaccine. These TCRs come from an adult who received the MenACWY meningococcal vaccine as a control.

The genes are TRBV9 and TRBJ1-4; D is unclear. The germline V and J ends were trimmed by 3 bases and 8 bases, with 17 bases remaining between them. In germline, CDR1 is SGDLS, CDR2 YYNGEE. The CDR3 spans 15 residues. The CDR3, as DNA: TGTGCCAGCAGCGAACACAGCCGCGCTGACGAAAAACTGTTTTTT. Translation: CASSEHSRADEKLFF.

The V and J genes are TRBV18 and TRBJ2-7; the match to TRBD2 covers 10 bases. Losses at the gene ends were 4 bases for V and 6 bases for J; bases not matched to a gene: 9. CDR1 KGHSH and CDR2 LQKENI come from the germline V gene. The CDR3 extends over 15 amino acids. CDR3 protein: CASSREREGQGEQYF. CDR3 sequence (DNA): TGTGCCAGCTCACGAGAGCGGGAGGGCCAGGGCGAGCAGTACTTC.

This chain joins TRBV6-4 and TRBJ1-1; TRBD1 is a possible D gene (6 bases). Germline values: CDR1 MRHNA, CDR2 SNTAGT. V was shortened by 6 bases and J by 5 bases, with 13 bases between the two germline ends. The CDR3 has 13 residues. CDR3 sequence: CASSVLRGTEAFF. CDR3 nucleotides: TGTGCCAGCAGCGTTCTTAGGGGGACTGAAGCTTTCTTT.

The chain combines TRBV9 with TRBJ2-1; tentatively, D is TRBD1 (6 bases). This CDR3 has 14 residues. Germline V CDR1 and CDR2: SGDLS, YYNGEE. Trimming pared 1 base from V and 8 bases from J, leaving 13 bases between. For the CDR3, the DNA is TGTGCCAGCAGCGTAAACAGGGTAAGGGATGAGCAGTTCTTC. The encoded protein is CASSVNRVRDEQFF. Drawing the rest from reference TRBV9 and TRBJ2-1, the complete variable domain is DSGVTQTPKHLITATGQRVTLRCSPRSGDLSVYWYQQSLDQGLQFLIQYYNGEERAKGNILERFSAQQFPDLHSELNLSSLELGDSALYFCASSVNRVRDEQFFGPGTRLTVL.

The V call is TRBV9, the J call TRBJ2-1; D gene uncertain. Between the trimmed V and J ends, which lost 0 bases and 0 bases, there was a span of 10 bases. Germline-derived CDR1 and CDR2 are SGDLS and YYNGEE. The CDR3 covers 16 residues. This chain's CDR3 is CASSVDFGSSYNEQFF. CDR3 nucleotides: TGTGCCAGCAGCGTAGATTTCGGTAGCTCCTACAATGAGCAGTTCTTC.

J is TRBJ2-7 and V is TRBV29-1, with 7 bases matching TRBD1. Germline V lookup: CDR1 SQVTM, CDR2 ANQGSEA. The CDR3 has 14 amino acids. V gave up 2 bases and J gave up 6 bases; unmatched junction bases: 10. DNA for the CDR3: TGCAGCGTTGAATTGACAGGGCGGGCGCCCGAGCAGTACTTC. Protein product: CSVELTGRAPEQYF.